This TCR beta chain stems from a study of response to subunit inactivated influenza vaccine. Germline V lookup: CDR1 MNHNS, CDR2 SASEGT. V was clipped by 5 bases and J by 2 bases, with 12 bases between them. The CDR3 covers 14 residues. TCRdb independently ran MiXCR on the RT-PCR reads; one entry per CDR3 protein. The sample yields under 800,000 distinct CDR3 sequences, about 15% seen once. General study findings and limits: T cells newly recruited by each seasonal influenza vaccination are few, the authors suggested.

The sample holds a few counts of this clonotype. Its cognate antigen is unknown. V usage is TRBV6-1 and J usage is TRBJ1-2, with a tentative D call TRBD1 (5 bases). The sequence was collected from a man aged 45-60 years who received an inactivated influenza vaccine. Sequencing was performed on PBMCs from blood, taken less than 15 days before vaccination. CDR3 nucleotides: TGTGCCAGCAGTAAAGACAGACAAAACTATGGCTACACCTTC. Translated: CASSKDRQNYGYTF.